This TCR beta chain is from a study of CD8+ T cells in alopecia areata. A remark on this clone: Antigen unknown.

This sample's treatment: oral pan-JAK inhibitor, 5-10 mg twice daily. General study findings and limits: Many of the expanded lesional clones endured in scalp and blood while on tofacitinib.

J was trimmed by 5 bases and V by 1 base; bases with no gene match: 4. Germline V gene data show CDR1 as SGHDT and CDR2 as YYEEEE. The CDR3 runs 15 residues. Sequencing relied on a cDNA template that was reverse transcribed from extracted RNA. TCRdb's copy holds only in-frame clones and misses some; the assay was immunoSEQ multiplex PCR. The sample lists approximately 200,000 clones, 60% occurring once. The clonotype originates from a human donor with alopecia areata. The chain couples TRBV5-6 to TRBJ2-5; TRBD2 matches at 11 bases. Sequences were derived from CD4+ T cells sorted from blood, sampled at week 4, from a patient treated with tofacitinib. The CDR3: CASSLTSGGWETQYF. In DNA form, the CDR3 reads TGTGCCAGCAGCTTGACTAGCGGGGGATGGGAGACCCAGTACTTC.